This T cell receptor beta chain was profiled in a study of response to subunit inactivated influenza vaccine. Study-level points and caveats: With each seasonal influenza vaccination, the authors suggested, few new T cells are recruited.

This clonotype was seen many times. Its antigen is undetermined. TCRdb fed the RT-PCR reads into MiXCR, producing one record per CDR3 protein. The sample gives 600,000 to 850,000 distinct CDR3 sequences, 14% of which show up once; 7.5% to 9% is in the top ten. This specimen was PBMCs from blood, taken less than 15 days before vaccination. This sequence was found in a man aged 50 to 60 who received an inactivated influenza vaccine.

DNA for the CDR3: TGTGCCAGCAGCCGGGACAGCCCAAATGAAAAACTGTTTTTT. It specifies CASSRDSPNEKLFF. The V and J genes are TRBV12-3 or TRBV12-4 and TRBJ1-4; 7 bases line up with TRBD1. With 6 bases clipped from V and 5 bases from J, the junction kept 6 bases outside the gene matches. The CDR3 contains 14 residues.